This TCR beta chain was identified during a study of blood T cell repertoires in acute mononucleosis (dated by TCRdb to about 2020). For the study in its entirety: Acute-phase samples, representing the primary response, were taken within 2 weeks of symptom onset. During acute infection, about 2.1% and 1% of blood CD8 T cells were made up of mean YVL-BR-specific and GLC-BM-specific cells, respectively. A mean blood EBV load of 3.8 log10 genome copies per million B cells was observed during acute infection, and a mean blood EBV load of 2.5 to 3 was observed at convalescence. Study-wide findings and limitations: With just three donors in the cohort, the group averages were based on very few individuals. Both chains appeared to be involved in GLC-BM selection, with public TCRbeta motifs on BV14-BJ2 and BV20-BJ1 being observed alongside a TCRalpha motif on AV5-AJ31. Because only a fraction of each donor's blood was analyzed, sampling error might partly explain the low overlap between acute and convalescent clonotypes. Persistence into convalescence was observed for only about 9% of unique acute clonotypes, yet most of the response was made up by these persisting clonotypes, and the remaining acute clonotypes were seemingly replaced by new diverse de novo clonotypes.

Based on the germline V gene, the CDR1 and CDR2 sequences are SGDLS and YYNGEE. The CDR3 runs 8 residues from the cysteine to the phenylalanine. CDR3 DNA is the only sequence kept; it has 24 bases, read in frame from the first base. Trimming removed 4 bases from V and 10 bases from J, leaving 0 bases between the germline ends. The sample's time point, from its label and the paper: acute infectious mononucleosis, at clinical presentation within 2 weeks of symptom onset (visit 1). CD8 T cell responses to two immunodominant EBV epitopes, BRLF1 109 (YVL-BR) and BMLF1 280 (GLC-BM), were tracked in the study over primary infection. A positive serum heterophile antibody test and EBV viral capsid antigen-specific IgM indicated primary EBV infection. Total CD8 T cells were first enriched from PBMCs by magnetic positive selection (MACS). A FACSAria III was used to sort live CD3+ CD8+ tetramer+ cells to a purity above 85%. Cell sorting used a PE-conjugated tetramer carrying the BMLF1 280-288 peptide. At both acute infection and convalescence, EBV epitope-specific CD8 T cells were tetramer-sorted, and the TCR repertoires of those cells were deep-sequenced directly ex vivo. The donors were a few individuals between roughly 18 and 29 years old who had clinical acute infectious mononucleosis along with laboratory evidence of primary EBV infection. Heparinized peripheral blood was drawn at clinical presentation with mononucleosis symptoms and again about 6 months later. PBMCs were isolated by Ficoll-Paque density gradient centrifugation.

With regard to this clone: No base quality information exists; no much larger clone differs at one position.

For TCR profiling, total RNA from at least 10,000 sorted tetramer+ CD8 T cells was reverse transcribed into cDNA. PCR amplification of CDR3 regions used primers annealing to V and J regions and added unique molecular identifiers so that templates could be tracked. TCRalpha and TCRbeta chains were profiled using the immunoSEQ platform, including its sequencing and error-correction standards. For the original study's pipeline: Clonal copy numbers were corrected for sequencing and PCR errors, and CDR3s were defined according to IMGT conventions. Only productive rearrangements were analyzed, using immunoSEQ Analyzer versions 2.0 and 3.0, with gene-pairing frequencies processed further in Microsoft Excel. Circos plots were used to visualize V-J pairings, and MEME together with a custom motifSearch program was used to find CDR3 motifs. The probability of generation of TCR sequences was calculated using the OLGA algorithm. Clonotypes seen at both visits were designated persistent, clonotypes seen only acutely were designated nonpersistent, and clonotypes seen only at convalescence were designated de novo. A public TCR was defined as an amino acid clonotype used by more than one donor. Sourced from immuneACCESS, this table was stored by TCRdb with only in-frame sequences that have V and J called. A share of the clones is absent; for the studies checked, an unresolved V gene accounts for under half, and the remainder has no known explanation. V, J and clone size are taken as reported in that table, and D and trimming were inferred from the DNA itself. The table for this sample lists around 2,500 clones; 68% of them were counted only once. Of the sample, 40% to 65% is held by the ten largest clones.

The chain is encoded by TRBV9 joined to TRBJ1-3, with the D gene not clear enough to name. Source: EBV GLC epitope tetramer+ CD8+ T cells sorted from PBMCs, taken during acute infectious mononucleosis. The label giving this sample's cell subset or site can be read as: CD8 T cells binding tetramer with EBV BMLF1 280-288 peptide (GLC-BM). The receptor's source is a woman aged 18 to 35 with infectious mononucleosis caused by EBV. In nucleotides, the sequence is TGTGCCAGCAGCACCATATATTTT. Translated, it gives CASSTIYF.